The 7 T cell receptor beta chains reported below all come from one sample, sequenced in a study of T-cell reconstitution after alpha-beta-depleted transplantation in children. The authors prepared the TCRbeta library with unique molecular identifiers. MiXCR, run by TCRdb on the PCR reads, gives a single entry per CDR3 protein. The table records over 150,000 distinct CDR3 sequences, roughly 6.6% of them present only once. The material sequenced was PBMCs, taken before TCRalphabeta/CD19-depleted stem cell transplant. These receptors came from a boy younger than 10 with acute lymphoblastic leukemia, due to receive a stem cell transplant.

This clonotype has ten or more counts. This chain links TRBV5-6 with TRBJ1-1, with a weak D call TRBD1 (6 bases). V was clipped by 3 bases and J by 11 bases, with 14 bases between them. The germline gives CDR1 SGHDT, CDR2 YYEEEE. The CDR3 contains 12 residues. This CDR3 reads CASSWTVSPAFF. CDR3 nucleotides: TGTGCCAGCAGCTGGACAGTATCTCCGGCTTTCTTT. Together with reference TRBV5-6 and TRBJ1-1, the CDR3 gives the full variable domain: DAGVTQSPTHLIKTRGQQVTLRCSPKSGHDTVSWYQQALGQGPQFIFQYYEEEERQRGNFPDRFSGHQFPNYSSELNVNALLLGDSALYLCASSWTVSPAFFGQGTRLTVV.

In its sample, this clonotype was seen many times. V gene TRBV5-1 combines with J gene TRBJ1-6; no clear D. Trimming removed 2 bases at V and 0 bases at J, with 9 bases between. CDR3 length equals 16 residues. The germline V gene encodes CDR1 SGHRS and CDR2 YFSETQ. The CDR3 DNA is TGCGCCAGCAGCTTCGGCGGGAGCTCCTATAATTCACCCCTCCACTTT. The encoded protein is CASSFGGSSYNSPLHF.

The sample holds many counts of this clonotype. The V gene is TRBV10-2, the J gene TRBJ2-1; TRBD2 matches 9 bases. The CDR3 loop spans 13 amino acids. Germline CDR1 is WSHSY and CDR2 is SAAADI. The ends lost 9 bases at V and 6 bases at J; junction bases unmatched: 6. The CDR3 nucleotides are TGCGCCAGTGCGGGAGGGTACAGCAATGAGCAGTTCTTC. Translated: CASAGGYSNEQFF.

Here the CDR3 reads CATGPLDTQYF. In nucleotides, the CDR3 is TGCGCCACCGGGCCTCTAGATACGCAGTATTTT. The chain combines TRBV10-2 with TRBJ2-3, with unresolved D. This CDR3 contains 11 residues. Trimming took off 10 bases at V and 5 bases at J, with 10 bases between the two ends. Germline CDR1 reads WSHSY; CDR2 reads SAAADI.

The chain is built from TRBV13 and TRBJ2-5, with a tentative D call TRBD1 (5 bases). CDR3 length: 13 amino acids. CDR1 and CDR2 from the germline V gene are PRHDT and FYEKMQ (reference sequence). V lost 5 bases, J lost 5 bases, and 12 bases lay in between. CDR3 sequence reads: CASSGALSETQYF. CDR3 nucleotide sequence: TGTGCCAGCAGCGGGGCTTTAAGCGAGACCCAGTACTTC.

This clonotype was detected ten times or more. The chain joins TRBV12-3 or TRBV12-4 to TRBJ2-5; TRBD1 might be the D (6 bases). There are 13 residues in the CDR3. The V gene lost 5 bases and the J gene lost 4 bases, with 11 bases spanning the gap. In DNA, the CDR3 is TGTGCCAGCAGTCCAGGGGCGGGAGAGACCCAGTACTTC. Translation: CASSPGAGETQYF.

In its sample, this clonotype was seen many times. The chain employs TRBV27 and TRBJ2-4; 7 positions agree with TRBD2. Germline CDR1 reads MNHEY; CDR2 reads SMNVEV (reference sequence). V gave up 3 bases and J gave up 5 bases; unmatched junction bases: 4. The CDR3 extends over 14 amino acids. CDR3 DNA: TGTGCCAGCAGTTTCAACCGGGGGGAAAACATTCAGTACTTC. This sequence encodes CASSFNRGENIQYF.